This T cell receptor beta chain was retrieved from a study of blood T cells in healthy people across ages (dated by TCRdb to 2015 to 2017). Study-wide context: In model experiments, template switching captured roughly one uniquely barcoded TCR beta cDNA molecule for every two T cells. To track age-related changes in TCR beta repertoire diversity, the study relied on deep sequencing normalized with unique cDNA molecular identifiers. To avoid experimental bias, donors of different ages were distributed randomly across sequencing lanes. Using the same blood draw, the study looked at two additional independent replicas of 1 million unique cDNA reads for two donors, one aged 18 to 30 and the other aged 80 or older. The donors were split into four age groups: young (average roughly 15 years), middle-aged (about 40), aged (approximately 60) and long-lived (over 80). On the study overall, not on this receptor specifically: Estimates of total diversity from one million sequenced T cells were regarded as lower bounds and underestimates. Compared with the aged group, the long-lived group had more naive CD4+ T cells, fewer expanded clones and increased TCR diversity, suggesting age selection. Observed TCR beta diversity correlated strongly with the percentage of naive T cells measured by flow cytometry. Because the CMV infection status of the donors was unknown, age-related changes in expanded clonotypes may potentially have been confounded. As age increased, observed TCR beta diversity per million T cells dropped in a roughly linear way, and a significant reduction was already evident by age around 41. Conclusive comparison of naive and antigen-experienced compartments was prevented by the profiling of bulk unsorted PBMCs.

For this clonotype: The antigen it recognizes is unknown. Per-base quality was not reported, and no clone a single base away is much larger than it.

Library creation used 5' RACE. The sample was run on an Illumina HiSeq 2500. A second PCR of 7 to 11 cycles was performed with a sample-barcoded 5' primer and a J-beta primer mix. A unique molecular identifier was introduced onto each TCR beta cDNA molecule by a template-switch 5' adaptor carrying 12 random nucleotides. Each sample yielded at least 2.5 million CDR3-containing paired-end reads. All of the RNA was converted into first-strand cDNA using the Mint cDNA synthesis kit, with a TRBC-specific oligonucleotide serving as the primer. All cDNA was treated with uracil-DNA glycosylase and then went through a first 18-cycle PCR with the universal primers M1SS and BC2_uni_R. The authors' analysis ran thus. Normalization of each sample was performed by random selection of 1 million high-quality reads, each carrying a distinct molecular identifier. Instead of being binned into consensus sequences, reads that shared molecular identifiers were thrown out. MiTCR, with a Q25 quality threshold and the strictest error-elimination algorithm, was used for CDR3 identification, clonotype clustering and error correction. A nonparametric unseen species model with Euler transformation was used to estimate lower-bound total TCR beta diversity. Clones were called with MiXCR by TCRdb after fastp trimmed the public reads at Q25, and only in-frame beta chains were retained. Each entry merges the rows of one CDR3 protein and shows their most common DNA and genes. The V and J calls shown here were made by TCRdb, not taken from the authors' results. Across this sample there are approximately 800,000 distinct CDR3 sequences, with just over 55% seen only once. In total, the top ten clones hold around a quarter of the sample.

Systemically healthy Caucasian individuals from Russia, some 36 in total and aged about 6 to 100 years, were included as donors. Around 9.7 milliliters of peripheral blood were collected from each donor into EDTA-treated Vacutainer tubes. PBMCs were isolated by Ficoll-Paque density-gradient centrifugation, with at least 6 million obtained per sample. Trizol reagent was used to extract total RNA from the PBMCs, yielding at least 5 micrograms per sample. The percentages of naive CD45RAhigh/CD27high T cells were determined by flow cytometry on a PBMC aliquot from every donor. Trimming at the junction amounts to 1 base on V and 8 bases on J, and the germline ends lie 11 bases apart. The CDR3 measures 12 amino acids from cysteine to phenylalanine. Only CDR3 DNA remains: 36 bases, in frame from the first base. Reading the germline V gene gives CDR1 SQVTM and CDR2 ANQGSEA.

The source of this sequence is a man aged 35 to 55 in good health. The specimen sequenced was blood. Rearrangement joined TRBV29-1 to TRBJ1-2; there is no confident call for the D gene. The CDR3 loop reads CSVEAHLGGYTF. The sequenced DNA: TGCAGCGTTGAAGCCCATCTGGGAGGCTACACCTTC.